This entry lists 17 T cell receptor beta chains sequenced from one sample in a study of human T cells and chemical hapten exposure. TCRdb passed the RACE reads through MiXCR, listing each CDR3 protein once. Of 35,000 to 50,000 distinct CDR3 sequences in the sample, roughly a tenth are singletons; the top ten hold about 5.9%. Sample time point: pre-sensitization, week 0. As to treatment: therapeutic diphenylcyclopropenone sensitization with weekly scalp DPC. The sample here was whole blood, taken in connection with sensitization to the hapten diphenylcyclopropenone (DPC). The origin of the receptors is a man aged 25-40 years with alopecia areata. Some clones in this sample may be carry-over from other donors' samples.

In its sample, this clonotype was seen a few times. The chain couples TRBV5-1 to TRBJ2-3; D is perhaps TRBD2 (6 bases). The CDR3 sequence is 14 residues long. Trimming removed 4 bases from V and 3 bases from J, with 12 bases in between. Looked up from germline, CDR1 is SGHRS and CDR2 is YFSETQ. CDR3 in DNA: TGCGCCAGCAGCAGCCGGGACTTGACAGATACGCAGTATTTT. The encoded protein is CASSSRDLTDTQYF.

The chain joins TRBV7-2 to TRBJ1-4; D is possibly TRBD1 (6 bases). The CDR3 has 14 residues. The germline V gene has CDR1 SGHTA and CDR2 FQGNSA. V was shortened by 6 bases and J by 4 bases, with 12 bases between the two germline ends. DNA of the CDR3: TGTGCCAGCAGTTCCGGACAGCTTAATGAAAAACTGTTTTTT. Its protein is CASSSGQLNEKLFF.

There are many counts of this clonotype. The chain employs TRBV28 and TRBJ1-2, with D unresolved. The CDR3 has 11 residues. The V end lost 4 bases, the J end lost 6 bases, and 6 bases lay between the germline ends. Germline-derived CDR1 and CDR2 are MDHEN and SYDVKM. CDR3 region: CASSSSHGYTF. The CDR3 bases are TGTGCCAGCAGTTCAAGCCATGGCTACACCTTC.

The table lists this clonotype with many counts. The chain recombines TRBV7-3 with TRBJ2-3; D unclear. CDR1 and CDR2 (germline): SGHTA, FQGTGA. The CDR3 runs 16 residues. Trimming cost V 1 base and J 0 bases, with 11 bases left between them. CDR3: CASSLMASLSTDTQYF. The CDR3 DNA reads TGTGCCAGCAGCTTAATGGCCAGCCTAAGCACAGATACGCAGTATTTT.

This chain uses TRBV6-6 with TRBJ1-1, with no clear D. There are 13 residues in the CDR3. V lost 4 bases and J 3 bases, leaving 9 bases between the germline ends. Germline-derived CDR1 and CDR2 are MNHNY and SVGAGI (reference sequence). CDR3 in amino acids: CASSLPGDTEAFF. The CDR3 DNA reads TGTGCCAGCAGTTTGCCCGGGGACACTGAAGCTTTCTTT.

Ten or more counts support this clonotype. The V and J genes are TRBV20-1 and TRBJ2-7; 7 nucleotides line up with TRBD1. This CDR3 is 12 amino acids long. Trimming took 6 bases from V and 3 from J; bases not matched to a gene: 5. CDR1 is DFQATT and CDR2 is SNEGSKA in the germline V gene (reference sequence). The CDR3 loop is CSARDRYYEQYV. Written as DNA, the CDR3 is TGCAGTGCCAGGGACAGATACTACGAGCAGTACGTC.

This clonotype was counted ten times or more. The chain links TRBV7-9 to TRBJ1-6; no reliable D call. Trimming removed 0 bases from V and 8 bases from J, with 17 bases in between. Germline V lookup: CDR1 SEHNR, CDR2 FQNEAQ (reference sequence). The CDR3 covers 17 residues. The CDR3 is CASSLAPFGIGDSPLHF. The CDR3 DNA reads as TGTGCCAGCAGCTTAGCCCCATTTGGGATTGGGGATTCACCCCTCCACTTT.

This clonotype showed up just a few times. This chain connects TRBV20-1 to TRBJ1-1; maybe TRBD1 (6 bases). The germline gives CDR1 DFQATT, CDR2 SNEGSKA (reference sequence). The CDR3 consists of 15 residues. Between the trimmed V and J ends, which lost 5 bases and 0 bases, there was a span of 16 bases. CDR3 in amino acids: CSAPVRGFMNTEAFF. As DNA, the CDR3 is TGCAGTGCTCCCGTCAGGGGATTTATGAACACTGAAGCTTTCTTT.

The CDR3 reads CASSLYLGMNTEAFF. CDR3 bases: TGTGCCAGCAGCTTATATCTGGGCATGAACACTGAAGCTTTCTTT. This rearrangement joins TRBV11-2 to TRBJ1-1; no definite D call. Germline-derived CDR1 and CDR2 are SGHAT and FQNNGV. Trimming removed 2 bases at V and 0 bases at J, with 10 bases between. This CDR3 comprises 15 residues.

This clonotype was seen repeatedly, ten times or more. The chain links TRBV27 to TRBJ2-4, with D hard to call. This CDR3 comprises 15 residues. Trimming left V 3 bases short and J 0 bases short, with 9 bases between. Germline V lookup: CDR1 MNHEY, CDR2 SMNVEV (reference sequence). The CDR3 here is CASSFSTLAKNIQYF. Here the CDR3 DNA reads TGTGCCAGCAGTTTTTCCACCTTAGCCAAAAACATTCAGTACTTC.

This chain joins TRBV2 and TRBJ2-7, with no clear D. Germline V CDR1 and CDR2: SNHLY, FYNNEI. V was cut by 6 bases and J by 0 bases, with 9 bases left in between. CDR3 length: 13 amino acids. This chain's CDR3 is CASSQYSSYEQYV. In DNA form, the CDR3 reads TGTGCCAGCAGCCAATATAGCTCCTACGAGCAGTACGTC.

There are a few counts of this clonotype. The DNA for the CDR3 is TGCGCCAGCAGCCATCTGGGAAGAAAAAATCAGCCCCAGCATTTT. This codes for CASSHLGRKNQPQHF. This chain joins TRBV4-1 and TRBJ1-5; D is unresolved. Trimming cost V 3 bases and J 4 bases, with 13 bases left between them. CDR1 is MGHRA, CDR2 YSYEKL, per germline. The CDR3 totals 15 residues.

In its sample, this clonotype was seen many times. This rearrangement joins TRBV11-3 to TRBJ2-2; perhaps D is TRBD1 or TRBD2 (5 bases each). Per germline, CDR1 SGHNT and CDR2 YENEEA. CDR3 length: 16 amino acids. The germline V and J ends were trimmed by 5 bases and 6 bases, with 19 bases remaining between them. The CDR3 is CASSHGTEYGPGELFF. In DNA form, the CDR3 reads TGTGCCAGCAGCCACGGGACGGAGTACGGTCCCGGGGAGCTGTTTTTT. Drawing the rest from reference TRBV11-3 and TRBJ2-2, the complete variable domain is EAGVVQSPRYKIIEKKQPVAFWCNPISGHNTLYWYLQNLGQGPELLIRYENEEAVDDSQLPKDRFSAERLKGVDSTLKIQPAELGDSAVYLCASSHGTEYGPGELFFGEGSRLTVL.

J is TRBJ2-6 and V is TRBV7-3; 8 bases are shared with TRBD1. Germline V gene sequence: CDR1 SGHTA, CDR2 FQGTGA. The V gene end was trimmed by 3 bases and the J gene end by 2 bases; junction bases not matched to a gene: 6. This CDR3 has 17 amino acids. The CDR3 sequence is CASSLSGGTTGANVLTF. CDR3 in DNA: TGTGCCAGCAGCTTGTCAGGGGGCACCACTGGGGCCAACGTCCTGACTTTC. Based on the CDR3 plus reference TRBV7-3 and TRBJ2-6, the full variable domain is GAGVSQTPSNKVTEKGKYVELRCDPISGHTALYWYRQSLGQGPEFLIYFQGTGAADDSGLPNDRFFAVRPEGSVSTLKIQRTERGDSAVYLCASSLSGGTTGANVLTFGAGSRLTVL.

The chain is built from TRBV30 and TRBJ2-5; no firm D call. From germline, CDR1 is GTSNPN and CDR2 SVGIG (reference sequence). CDR3 length equals 11 residues. Trimming took 6 bases from V and 7 from J, leaving 12 bases between them. The CDR3 DNA sequence: TGTGCCTGCTTATCCCAGGCGACCCAGTACTTC. This translates into CACLSQATQYF.

This clonotype was seen many times. The chain carries TRBV7-3 and TRBJ2-1; possible D gene TRBD2, 5 bases. Germline assignment: CDR1 SGHTA and CDR2 FQGTGA. The CDR3 is 13 residues long. V was clipped by 5 bases and J by 9 bases, with 14 bases between them. The CDR3 protein is CASSPTSAAEQFF. The CDR3 bases are TGTGCCAGCAGCCCCACTAGTGCTGCTGAGCAGTTCTTC.

A few counts support this clonotype. The V and J genes are TRBV6-5 and TRBJ2-5; 10 bases map to TRBD2. With V trimmed by 2 bases and J by 6 bases, 12 bases remained unmatched. From germline, CDR1 is MNHEY and CDR2 SVGAGI. The CDR3 loop spans 17 amino acids. CDR3 region: CASSYESHSGRLQTQYF. DNA for the CDR3: TGTGCCAGCAGTTACGAATCCCATAGCGGGAGGTTACAGACCCAGTACTTC.